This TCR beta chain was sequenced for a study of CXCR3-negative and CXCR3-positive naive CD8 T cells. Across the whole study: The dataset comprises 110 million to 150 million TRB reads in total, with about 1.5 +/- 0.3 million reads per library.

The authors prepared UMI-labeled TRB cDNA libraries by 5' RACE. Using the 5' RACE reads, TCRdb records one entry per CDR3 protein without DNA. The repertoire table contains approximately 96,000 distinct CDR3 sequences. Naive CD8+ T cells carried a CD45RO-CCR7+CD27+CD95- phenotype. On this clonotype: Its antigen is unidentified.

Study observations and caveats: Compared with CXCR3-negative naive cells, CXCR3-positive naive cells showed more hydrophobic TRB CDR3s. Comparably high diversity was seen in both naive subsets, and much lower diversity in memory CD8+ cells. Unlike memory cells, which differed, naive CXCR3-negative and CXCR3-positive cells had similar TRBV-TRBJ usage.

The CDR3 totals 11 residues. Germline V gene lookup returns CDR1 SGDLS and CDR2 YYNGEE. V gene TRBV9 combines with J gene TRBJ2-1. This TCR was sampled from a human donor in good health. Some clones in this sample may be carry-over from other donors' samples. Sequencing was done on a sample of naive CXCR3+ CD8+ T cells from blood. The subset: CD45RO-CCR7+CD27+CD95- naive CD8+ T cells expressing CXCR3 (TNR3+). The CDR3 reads CASSLTNEQFF.